These 29 T cell receptor beta chains were all obtained from the same sample, sequenced in a study of blood T cell repertoires in COVID-19. TCRdb's copy holds only in-frame clones and misses some; the assay was immunoSEQ multiplex PCR. The sample includes around 240,000 clones, roughly 83% of them seen just once. The sequenced material came from peripheral blood. Source of these receptors: a woman aged 45-59 years with acute or convalescent COVID-19.

The chain employs TRBV15 and TRBJ2-6; 7 bases line up with TRBD1. J gave up 0 bases and V 1 base, and 6 bases lay outside the gene matches. The CDR3 spans 18 residues. Per the germline V gene, CDR1 is LNHNV and CDR2 is YYDKDF (reference sequence). The CDR3 spells CATSRGRTGTSGANVLTF. DNA for the CDR3: TGTGCCACCAGCAGAGGACGGACAGGCACCTCTGGGGCCAACGTCCTGACTTTC.

The chain recombines TRBV3-1 (or the pseudogene TRBV3-2) with TRBJ2-5; 10 bases fit TRBD1. J gave up 4 bases and V 4 bases, and 12 bases lay outside the gene matches. The germline CDR1 and CDR2 sequences are LGHDT and YNNKEL (reference sequence). The CDR3 has 17 amino acids. Here the CDR3 DNA reads TGTGCCAGCAGCCCCGATTGGGGACAGGGGCAGGTAGAGACCCAGTACTTC. It yields the protein CASSPDWGQGQVETQYF.

The chain combines TRBV5-1 with TRBJ1-1; tentatively, D is TRBD1 (5 bases). The CDR3 consists of 14 residues. V was cut by 6 bases and J by 0 bases, with 12 bases left in between. In germline, CDR1 is SGHRS, CDR2 YFSETQ. CDR3 DNA: TGCGCCAGCACGGAAGGACACCTGAACACTGAAGCTTTCTTT. Translated: CASTEGHLNTEAFF.

This clone was detected only once. CDR3 coding DNA: TGTGCCAGCAGTCCGGACAGGGGCGGAGGAAAACTGTTTTTT. Translated, it gives CASSPDRGGGKLFF. The rearrangement links TRBV6-1 to TRBJ1-4, with 9 bases lining up with TRBD1. V shed 5 bases and J 10 bases; nucleotides not matched to a gene: 8. Germline CDR1 MNHNS, CDR2 SASEGT. The CDR3 has 14 residues.

The CDR3 bases are TGTGCCAGTACACAGGGCTTATCAGTCGCAGATACGCAGTATTTT. Protein product: CASTQGLSVADTQYF. The rearrangement joins TRBV19 to TRBJ2-3; D is possibly TRBD1 (6 bases). The CDR3 has 15 residues. Germline V gene lookup returns CDR1 LNHDA and CDR2 SQIVND (reference sequence). The V end was cut by 7 bases, the J end by 4 bases, with 18 bases between.

This sequence joins TRBV19 and TRBJ1-1, with D unresolved. Trimming stripped 5 bases from V and 2 bases from J, with 9 bases between. The CDR3 covers 13 residues. From germline, CDR1 is LNHDA and CDR2 SQIVND (reference sequence). The CDR3 DNA reads TGTGCCAGTAGTTCGCAGATAAACACTGAAGCTTTCTTT. The encoded protein is CASSSQINTEAFF.

The chain combines TRBV7-2 with TRBJ2-4, with TRBD1 as a possible D gene (6 bases). CDR1 is SGHTA and CDR2 is FQGNSA in the germline V gene. V was trimmed by 1 base and J by 0 bases, leaving 13 bases between them. CDR3 size: 17 residues. CDR3 protein: CASSLGPDRLAKNIQYF. DNA for the CDR3: TGTGCCAGCAGCTTAGGACCGGACAGACTAGCCAAAAACATTCAGTACTTC.

The chain links TRBV30 to TRBJ1-1, with D maybe TRBD1 (5 bases). V was pared by 0 bases and J by 7 bases, with 9 bases between. Germline V CDR1 and CDR2: GTSNPN, SVGIG (reference sequence). This CDR3 has 12 amino acids. The CDR3 reads CAWSVLTDEAFF. The CDR3 nucleotides read TGTGCCTGGAGTGTACTGACAGATGAAGCTTTCTTT.

This clone was picked up a small number of times. The CDR3 coding sequence is TGTGCCATCAGTCCTGCGGGGGGGAACACTGAAGCTTTCTTT. Protein sequence: CAISPAGGNTEAFF. This sequence joins TRBV10-3 and TRBJ1-1; D is perhaps TRBD1 (5 bases). The CDR3 covers 14 residues. Trimming pared 5 bases from V and 1 base from J, leaving 11 bases between. Germline V gene lookup returns CDR1 ENHRY and CDR2 SYGVKD.

CDR3 sequence: CASSPARGANEKLFF. The CDR3 DNA reads TGTGCCAGCTCGCCTGCCCGGGGAGCTAATGAAAAACTGTTTTTT. The chain recombines TRBV18 with TRBJ1-4; no clear D gene. The germline V gene has CDR1 KGHSH and CDR2 LQKENI. V shed 6 bases and J shed 3 bases, with 14 bases lying between them. This CDR3 has 15 residues.

The rearrangement links TRBV9 to TRBJ2-7; D may be TRBD2 (6 bases). Trimming stripped 2 bases from V and 6 bases from J, with 15 bases between. Looked up from germline, CDR1 is SGDLS and CDR2 is YYNGEE. The CDR3 runs 14 residues. CDR3 amino acids: CASSVGGVLSEQYF. CDR3 DNA sequence: TGTGCCAGCAGCGTCGGGGGAGTGCTGTCCGAGCAGTACTTC. The entire variable domain, with the rest obtained from reference TRBV9 and TRBJ2-7, is as follows: DSGVTQTPKHLITATGQRVTLRCSPRSGDLSVYWYQQSLDQGLQFLIQYYNGEERAKGNILERFSAQQFPDLHSELNLSSLELGDSALYFCASSVGGVLSEQYFGPGTRLTVT.

The chain joins TRBV19 to TRBJ1-1; 7 nucleotides align to TRBD1. The CDR3 runs to 14 residues. Germline V gene lookup returns CDR1 LNHDA and CDR2 SQIVND (reference sequence). J was trimmed by 5 bases and V by 6 bases; bases with no gene match: 9. The CDR3 loop is CASRTTATGTEAFF. The CDR3 DNA reads TGTGCCAGTAGAACCACCGCGACAGGGACTGAAGCTTTCTTT.

The rearrangement links TRBV19 to TRBJ2-1, with 15 bases matching TRBD2. J was trimmed by 10 bases and V by 2 bases; bases with no gene match: 9. Germline loops: CDR1 LNHDA, CDR2 SQIVND (reference sequence). CDR3 length: 17 residues. CDR3 nucleotide sequence: TGTGCCAGTAGTATATTCACGGGACTAGCGGGAGGAGGGGAGCAGTTCTTC. Its translation is CASSIFTGLAGGGEQFF.

In its sample, this clone was seen a few times. The chain uses TRBV6-5 and TRBJ2-7; D gene unclear. The CDR3 totals 14 residues. Germline V CDR1 and CDR2: MNHEY, SVGAGI. The V end lost 8 bases, the J end lost 2 bases, and 16 bases lay between the germline ends. The CDR3 nucleotides are TGTGCCAGCTACACCACCTTGGGCACCTACGAGCAGTACTTC. It yields the protein CASYTTLGTYEQYF.

V is TRBV14 and J is TRBJ2-2; a possible D gene is TRBD1 (6 bases). Trimming shortened V by 4 bases and J by 0 bases, and 18 bases separated the two germline ends. In germline, CDR1 is SGHDN, CDR2 FVKESK. The CDR3 covers 18 residues. The CDR3 sequence is CASSLTGTWTANTGELFF. The CDR3 nucleotides are TGTGCCAGCAGCCTCACAGGTACTTGGACAGCGAACACCGGGGAGCTGTTTTTT.

J is TRBJ2-7 and V is TRBV7-8, with a weak D call TRBD2 (5 bases). Germline assignment: CDR1 SGHVS and CDR2 FQNEAQ. This CDR3 is 13 amino acids long. Trimming removed 1 base from V and 7 bases from J, with 11 bases in between. The CDR3: CASSLELTGEQYF. The DNA for the CDR3 is TGTGCCAGCAGCTTAGAACTGACGGGGGAGCAGTACTTC.

V gene TRBV5-1 combines with J gene TRBJ2-1; TRBD2 aligns across 10 bases. Trimming cost V 4 bases and J 7 bases; bases outside gene matches: 11. Germline values: CDR1 SGHRS, CDR2 YFSETQ. The CDR3 is made up of 16 amino acids. The CDR3 loop reads CASSPGGLAPINEQFF. The CDR3 nucleotides read TGCGCCAGCAGCCCGGGGGGACTAGCGCCTATTAATGAGCAGTTCTTC.

The V and J genes are TRBV7-9 and TRBJ2-7, with D possibly being TRBD1 (6 bases). The CDR3 totals 16 residues. The V end lost 5 bases, the J end lost 6 bases, and 23 bases lay between the germline ends. Germline CDR1 reads SEHNR; CDR2 reads FQNEAQ (reference sequence). The CDR3 spells CASSKNNPGQFPEQYF. Here the CDR3 DNA reads TGTGCCAGCAGCAAAAATAACCCAGGACAGTTCCCCGAGCAGTACTTC.

This chain links TRBV27 with TRBJ2-2; TRBD2 matches at 7 bases. The CDR3 is 14 amino acids. J gave up 1 base and V 6 bases, and 2 bases lay outside the gene matches. Per the germline V gene, CDR1 is MNHEY and CDR2 is SMNVEV (reference sequence). The DNA for the CDR3 is TGTGCCAGCAGCATAGCGGGGAACACCGGGGAGCTGTTTTTT. Its protein product is CASSIAGNTGELFF.

As to this clone: The sample carries other DNA sequences with the same CDR3. This chain joins TRBV5-1 and TRBJ1-1; maybe TRBD1 (6 bases). The V end lost 0 bases, the J end lost 5 bases, and 11 bases lay between the germline ends. The CDR3 is 14 amino acids. Germline V CDR1 and CDR2: SGHRS, YFSETQ. The CDR3 sequence: CASSLAGVGTEAFF. The CDR3 DNA is TGCGCCAGCAGCTTGGCAGGGGTAGGAACTGAAGCTTTCTTT.

The J gene is TRBJ1-2, the V gene TRBV9; perhaps TRBD1 as D (6 bases). The V end lost 3 bases, the J end lost 3 bases, and 9 bases lay between the germline ends. The CDR3 runs 13 residues. Germline V CDR1 and CDR2: SGDLS, YYNGEE. Here the CDR3 DNA reads TGTGCCAGCAGCGCGACAGGCTACTATGGCTACACCTTC. Amino acid sequence: CASSATGYYGYTF.

The chain joins TRBV12-3 or TRBV12-4 to TRBJ2-7; 9 bases match TRBD1. The length of the CDR3 is 11 residues. J was trimmed by 6 bases and V by 7 bases; bases with no gene match: 1. CDR3 sequence: CASMTGGEQYF. The CDR3, as DNA: TGTGCCAGCATGACAGGGGGCGAGCAGTACTTC.

The chain carries TRBV7-9 and TRBJ1-1; 10 nucleotides match TRBD1. The CDR3 sequence is 15 residues long. The V gene's germline CDR1 is SEHNR and CDR2 FQNEAQ (reference sequence). The ends lost 4 bases at V and 5 bases at J; junction bases unmatched: 7. CDR3 amino acids: CASSSSTGGWTEAFF. The CDR3 DNA reads TGTGCCAGCAGCTCCTCGACAGGGGGCTGGACTGAAGCTTTCTTT.

The chain couples TRBV5-1 to TRBJ2-5; TRBD1 agrees at 11 bases. There are 15 residues in the CDR3. V lost 4 bases to trimming and J lost 4 bases; unmatched junction nucleotides: 6. Germline values: CDR1 SGHRS, CDR2 YFSETQ. CDR3 protein: CASSIWTGGLETQYF. CDR3 nucleotides: TGCGCCAGCAGCATCTGGACAGGGGGCTTAGAGACCCAGTACTTC.

This clone was picked up a small number of times. The chain carries TRBV12-5 and TRBJ1-1, with D perhaps TRBD1 (6 bases). The V end was cut by 6 bases, the J end by 7 bases, with 18 bases between. Per the germline V gene, CDR1 is LGHNT and CDR2 is FRNRAP. The CDR3 consists of 14 residues. CDR3 DNA sequence: TGTGCTAGTGGATCTCGACAGGAGCAAGGTGAAGCTTTCTTT. This encodes CASGSRQEQGEAFF.

The chain is built from TRBV28 and TRBJ1-6; 7 nucleotides agree with TRBD1. This CDR3 contains 15 residues. The germline gives CDR1 MDHEN, CDR2 SYDVKM. V dropped 5 bases and J dropped 3; count of bases not matched to a gene: 4. The DNA of the CDR3 is TGTGCCAGCAGTCCGGGGACAGTCTATAATTCACCCCTCCACTTT. Amino acid sequence: CASSPGTVYNSPLHF.

This sequence joins TRBV11-2 and TRBJ2-3, with 8 bases that match TRBD2. V shed 5 bases, J shed 4 bases, and the junction held 14 bases outside the gene matches. The CDR3 is 17 amino acids. Germline V gene data show CDR1 as SGHAT and CDR2 as FQNNGV. The CDR3 sequence is CASSLLRLAMGPDTQYF. The CDR3 DNA sequence: TGTGCCAGCAGCCTTCTAAGACTAGCGATGGGCCCAGATACGCAGTATTTT.

CDR3 residues: CASAGHSSYNEQFF. For the CDR3, the DNA is TGTGCCAGCGCAGGGCATTCCTCCTACAATGAGCAGTTCTTC. This chain connects TRBV28 to TRBJ2-1, with D tentatively TRBD1 (5 bases). The CDR3 runs to 14 residues. CDR1 is MDHEN and CDR2 is SYDVKM in the germline V gene. V lost 8 bases and J lost 0, with 11 bases in between. The whole variable domain, remainder taken from reference TRBV28 and TRBJ2-1, is DVKVTQSSRYLVKRTGEKVFLECVQDMDHENMFWYRQDPGLGLRLIYFSYDVKMKEKGDIPEGYSVSREKKERFSLILESASTNQTSMYLCASAGHSSYNEQFFGPGTRLTVL.

This clone was seen more than once but under ten times. The chain couples TRBV18 to TRBJ1-4; a weak D match, TRBD1 (5 bases). Germline V CDR1 and CDR2: KGHSH, LQKENI. This CDR3 region has 17 residues. Trimming took 3 bases from V and 0 from J, leaving 14 bases between them. The CDR3: CASSPNRDSATNEKLFF. The CDR3 DNA reads as TGTGCCAGCTCACCGAACCGAGACAGTGCAACTAATGAAAAACTGTTTTTT.